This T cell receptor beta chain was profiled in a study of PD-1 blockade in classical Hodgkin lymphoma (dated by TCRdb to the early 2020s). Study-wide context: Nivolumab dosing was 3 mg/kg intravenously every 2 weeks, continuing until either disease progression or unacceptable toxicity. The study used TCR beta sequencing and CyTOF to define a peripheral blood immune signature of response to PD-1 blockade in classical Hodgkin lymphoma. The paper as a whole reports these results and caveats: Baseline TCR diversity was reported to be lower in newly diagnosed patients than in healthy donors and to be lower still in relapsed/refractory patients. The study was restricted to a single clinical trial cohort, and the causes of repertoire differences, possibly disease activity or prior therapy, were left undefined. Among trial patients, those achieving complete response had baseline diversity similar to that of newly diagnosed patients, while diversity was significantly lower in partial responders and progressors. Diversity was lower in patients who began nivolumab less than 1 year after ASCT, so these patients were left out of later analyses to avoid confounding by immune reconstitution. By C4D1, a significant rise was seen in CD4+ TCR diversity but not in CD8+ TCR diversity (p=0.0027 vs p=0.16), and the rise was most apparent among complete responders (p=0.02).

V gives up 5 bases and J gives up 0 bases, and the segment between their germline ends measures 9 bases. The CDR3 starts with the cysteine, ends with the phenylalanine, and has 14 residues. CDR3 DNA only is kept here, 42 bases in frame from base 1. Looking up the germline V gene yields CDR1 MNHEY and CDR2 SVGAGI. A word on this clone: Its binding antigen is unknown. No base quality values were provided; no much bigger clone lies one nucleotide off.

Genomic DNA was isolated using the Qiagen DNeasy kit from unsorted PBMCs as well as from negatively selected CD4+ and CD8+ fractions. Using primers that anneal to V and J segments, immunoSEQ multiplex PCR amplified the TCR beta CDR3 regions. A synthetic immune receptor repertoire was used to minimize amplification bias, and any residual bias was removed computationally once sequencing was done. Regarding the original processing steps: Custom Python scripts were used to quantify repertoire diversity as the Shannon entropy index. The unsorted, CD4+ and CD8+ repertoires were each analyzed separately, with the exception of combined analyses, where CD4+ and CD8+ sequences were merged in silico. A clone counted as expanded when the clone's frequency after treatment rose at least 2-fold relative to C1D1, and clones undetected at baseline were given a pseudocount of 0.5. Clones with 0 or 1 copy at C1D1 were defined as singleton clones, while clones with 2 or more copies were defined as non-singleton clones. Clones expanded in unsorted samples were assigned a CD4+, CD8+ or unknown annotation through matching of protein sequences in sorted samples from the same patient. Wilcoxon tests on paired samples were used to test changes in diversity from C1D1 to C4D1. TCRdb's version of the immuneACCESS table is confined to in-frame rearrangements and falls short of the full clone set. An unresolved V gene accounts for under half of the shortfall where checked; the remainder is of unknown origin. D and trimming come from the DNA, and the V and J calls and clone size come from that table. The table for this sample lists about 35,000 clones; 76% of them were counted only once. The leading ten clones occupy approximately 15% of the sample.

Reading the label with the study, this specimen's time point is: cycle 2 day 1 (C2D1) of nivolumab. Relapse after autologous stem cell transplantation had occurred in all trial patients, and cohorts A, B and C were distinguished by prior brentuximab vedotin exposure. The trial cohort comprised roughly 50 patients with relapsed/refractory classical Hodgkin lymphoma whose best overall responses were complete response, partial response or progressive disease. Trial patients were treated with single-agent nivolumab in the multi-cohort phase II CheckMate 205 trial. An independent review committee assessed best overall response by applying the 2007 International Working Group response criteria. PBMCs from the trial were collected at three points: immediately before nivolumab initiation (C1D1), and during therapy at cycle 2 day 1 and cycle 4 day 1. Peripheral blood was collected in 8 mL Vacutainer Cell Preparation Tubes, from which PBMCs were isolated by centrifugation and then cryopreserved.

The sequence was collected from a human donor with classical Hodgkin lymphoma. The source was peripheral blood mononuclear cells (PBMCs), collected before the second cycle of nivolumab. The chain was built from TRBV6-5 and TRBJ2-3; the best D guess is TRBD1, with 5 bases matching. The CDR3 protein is CASSAQDSTDTQYF. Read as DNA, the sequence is TGTGCCAGCAGTGCACAGGATAGCACAGATACGCAGTATTTT.